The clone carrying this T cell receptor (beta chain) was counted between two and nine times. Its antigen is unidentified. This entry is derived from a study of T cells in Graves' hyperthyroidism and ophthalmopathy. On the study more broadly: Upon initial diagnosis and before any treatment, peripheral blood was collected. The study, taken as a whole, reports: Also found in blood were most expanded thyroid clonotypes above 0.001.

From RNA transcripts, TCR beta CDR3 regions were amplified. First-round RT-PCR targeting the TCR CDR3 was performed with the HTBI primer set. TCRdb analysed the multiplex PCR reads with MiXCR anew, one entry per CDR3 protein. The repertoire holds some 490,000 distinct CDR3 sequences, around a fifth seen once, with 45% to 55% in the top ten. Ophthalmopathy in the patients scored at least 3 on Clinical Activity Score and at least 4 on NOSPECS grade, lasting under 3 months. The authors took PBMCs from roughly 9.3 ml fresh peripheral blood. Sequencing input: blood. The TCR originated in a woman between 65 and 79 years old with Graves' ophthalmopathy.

The CDR3 region has the DNA TGTGCCAGCAGTTACACCAGGACGGACTTAGGCTATGGCTACACCTTC. Encoded protein: CASSYTRTDLGYGYTF. The J gene is TRBJ1-2, the V gene TRBV6-2 or TRBV6-3; no definite D call. Trimming shortened V by 2 bases and J by 4 bases, and 17 bases separated the two germline ends. CDR3 length: 16 residues. Per germline, CDR1 MNHEY and CDR2 SVGEGT.